A single sample gave rise to the 29 T cell receptor beta chains below, sequenced in a study of CD8 T cells in ankylosing spondylitis. In TCRdb, the 5' RACE reads were re-called with MiXCR into one record per CDR3 protein. The sample lists 9,900 or so distinct CDR3 sequences; 6% were seen once. Sequencing was done on a sample of blood, either unsorted or a sorted T cell fraction (not recorded which). These receptors originate from a female donor with ankylosing spondylitis or in good health (not recorded which).

J is TRBJ1-2 and V is TRBV9, with 8 positions matching TRBD1. CDR1 SGDLS and CDR2 YYNGEE come from the germline V gene. This CDR3 contains 13 residues. J gave up 13 bases and V 7 bases, and 15 bases lay outside the gene matches. CDR3 sequence: CASVQRTGFELTF. CDR3 sequence (DNA): TGTGCCAGCGTTCAGAGGACAGGGTTCGAACTCACCTTC.

This clonotype was found many times. CDR3 nucleotides: TGTGCCAGCAGCGTAGGGGGGTCCCCCACAGATACGCAGTATTTT. It specifies CASSVGGSPTDTQYF. The rearrangement joins TRBV9 to TRBJ2-3, with D tentatively TRBD1 or TRBD2 (5 bases each). From germline, CDR1 is SGDLS and CDR2 YYNGEE. Deletions cut 0 bases from V and 2 bases from J, with 10 bases between. The CDR3 contains 15 residues.

Judged by abundance, this clonotype is medium-sized. The chain is built from TRBV9 and TRBJ1-5; a possible D gene is TRBD1 (6 bases). Germline-derived CDR1 and CDR2 are SGDLS and YYNGEE. The V end was cut by 2 bases, the J end by 4 bases, with 7 bases between. The CDR3 contains 13 residues. The CDR3 region has the DNA TGTGCCAGCAGCGTTGACAGGAATCAGCCCCAGCATTTT. It encodes CASSVDRNQPQHF.

This clonotype was detected only a few times. V is TRBV9 and J is TRBJ2-3; 8 bases are shared with TRBD2. V trimming: 0 bases; J trimming: 1 base; junction bases outside the gene matches: 10. Per germline, CDR1 SGDLS and CDR2 YYNGEE. The CDR3 loop spans 18 amino acids. In DNA form, the CDR3 reads TGTGCCAGCAGCGTAGCGCCCGGGGGGGCCCCTCGCACAGATACGCAGTATTTT. Its translation: CASSVAPGGAPRTDTQYF.

This clonotype was detected once. The rearrangement links TRBV9 to TRBJ1-2; no clear D. The length of the CDR3 is 14 residues. In germline, CDR1 is SGDLS, CDR2 YYNGEE. V lost 5 bases to trimming and J lost 4 bases, with 15 bases between them. The DNA for the CDR3 is TGTGCCAGCAGGGACGCTCAAGGGAGCTATGGCTACACCTTC. Amino acids: CASRDAQGSYGYTF.

This clonotype occurred many times. This chain uses TRBV9 with TRBJ2-5; 7 nucleotides align to TRBD1. Trimming cost V 3 bases and J 2 bases; bases outside gene matches: 7. The CDR3 is 15 residues long. CDR1 and CDR2 from the germline V gene are SGDLS and YYNGEE. The DNA for the CDR3 is TGTGCCAGCAGCGCCCGGGACAGAGAACAAGAGACCCAGTACTTC. It is translated as CASSARDREQETQYF.

This clonotype came up many times. In DNA, the CDR3 is TGTGCCAGCAACACAGAGGGGGGTAGTGATGGCTACACCTTC. It encodes CASNTEGGSDGYTF. This chain uses TRBV9 with TRBJ1-2; tentatively, D is TRBD1 (6 bases). The CDR3 sequence is 14 residues long. V lost 6 bases and J 6 bases, leaving 18 bases between the germline ends. CDR1 is SGDLS and CDR2 is YYNGEE in the germline V gene.

This clonotype appeared a few times. The chain recombines TRBV9 with TRBJ1-2; 9 bases are a match to TRBD1. CDR1 is SGDLS and CDR2 is YYNGEE in the germline V gene. CDR3 length: 12 residues. J gave up 8 bases and V 3 bases, and 2 bases lay outside the gene matches. CDR3: CASSAQGAGYTF. As DNA, the CDR3 is TGTGCCAGCAGCGCACAGGGGGCGGGCTACACCTTC.

This clonotype occurred a few times. The chain combines TRBV9 with TRBJ2-7, with TRBD1 matching over 7 bases. The V segment lost 0 bases and the J segment 3 bases; nucleotides outside the gene matches: 3. In germline, CDR1 is SGDLS, CDR2 YYNGEE. This CDR3 is 14 amino acids long. The CDR3 coding sequence is TGTGCCAGCAGCGTAGAAGACAGGGTCTACGAGCAGTACTTC. Translating it yields CASSVEDRVYEQYF. The whole variable domain, remainder taken from reference TRBV9 and TRBJ2-7, is DSGVTQTPKHLITATGQRVTLRCSPRSGDLSVYWYQQSLDQGLQFLIQYYNGEERAKGNILERFSAQQFPDLHSELNLSSLELGDSALYFCASSVEDRVYEQYFGPGTRLTVT.

This clonotype appeared many times. The CDR3 loop reads CASSVVEGEQYF. The DNA for the CDR3 is TGTGCCAGCAGCGTAGTGGAGGGGGAGCAGTACTTC. V usage is TRBV9 and J usage is TRBJ2-7, with D possibly matching TRBD2 (6 bases). V lost 0 bases and J 7 bases, leaving 8 bases between the germline ends. CDR1 and CDR2 (germline): SGDLS, YYNGEE. The CDR3 sequence is 12 residues long.

V gene TRBV23-1 combines with J gene TRBJ1-5, with D unclear. TRBV23-1 is classed as an ORF, of uncertain function. The CDR3 totals 16 residues. Trimming removed 4 bases at V and 0 bases at J, with 13 bases between. The CDR3 is CASSPPQGPSNQPQHF. The CDR3 region has the DNA TGCGCCAGCAGTCCACCCCAAGGACCTAGCAATCAGCCCCAGCATTTT.

The CDR3 sequence: CASSVDAGGSYEQYF. The DNA of the CDR3 is TGTGCCAGCAGCGTAGATGCGGGCGGATCCTACGAGCAGTACTTC. V usage is TRBV9 and J usage is TRBJ2-7, with D maybe TRBD2 (5 bases). Germline CDR1 reads SGDLS; CDR2 reads YYNGEE. V was clipped by 0 bases and J by 1 base, with 11 bases between them. CDR3 length: 15 residues.

In its sample, this clonotype was seen many times. This chain links TRBV9 with TRBJ2-1; D assignment may be TRBD1 or TRBD2 (6 bases each). Deletions cut 4 bases from V and 0 bases from J, with 23 bases between. The CDR3 is 19 amino acids. In germline, CDR1 is SGDLS, CDR2 YYNGEE. The CDR3 DNA is TGTGCCAGCAGCCTACGGACAGATTTACTGACTAGCTCCTACAATGAGCAGTTCTTC. Translating gives CASSLRTDLLTSSYNEQFF. The full variable domain, with the rest looked up from reference TRBV9 and TRBJ2-1, is DSGVTQTPKHLITATGQRVTLRCSPRSGDLSVYWYQQSLDQGLQFLIQYYNGEERAKGNILERFSAQQFPDLHSELNLSSLELGDSALYFCASSLRTDLLTSSYNEQFFGPGTRLTVL.

This clonotype was recorded many times. V gene TRBV9 combines with J gene TRBJ2-6; 9 bases match TRBD1. The CDR3 runs 18 residues. Germline loops: CDR1 SGDLS, CDR2 YYNGEE. V trimming: 3 bases; J trimming: 0 bases; junction bases outside the gene matches: 7. CDR3 in DNA: TGTGCCAGCAGCGATCCAGGGACAGGGTTCTCTGGGGCCAACGTCCTGACTTTC. Translated: CASSDPGTGFSGANVLTF.

This clonotype was observed at least ten times. The CDR3 sequence: CASSGTGSNYGYTF. CDR3 in DNA: TGTGCCAGCAGCGGTACAGGTTCTAACTATGGCTACACCTTC. V gene TRBV9 combines with J gene TRBJ1-2, with D possibly matching TRBD1 (5 bases). Trimming shortened V by 3 bases and J by 0 bases, and 9 bases separated the two germline ends. The length of the CDR3 is 14 residues. CDR1 SGDLS and CDR2 YYNGEE come from the germline V gene.

This clonotype rates as medium-sized. The V call is TRBV9, the J call TRBJ2-5, with 10 bases that match TRBD1. Trimming at V came to 6 bases and at J to 7 bases, leaving 15 bases not matched to a gene. Germline V gene sequence: CDR1 SGDLS, CDR2 YYNGEE. The CDR3 spans 16 residues. DNA of the CDR3: TGTGCCAGCACGCCTGAGTCCGGGACAGGGGAAGGGACCCAGTACTTC. This sequence encodes CASTPESGTGEGTQYF.

This clonotype was observed at least ten times. The V gene is TRBV9, the J gene TRBJ1-4, with a possible D match to TRBD1 (5 bases). The V end lost 3 bases, the J end lost 5 bases, and 14 bases lay between the germline ends. The CDR3 has 15 amino acids. Germline CDR1 SGDLS, CDR2 YYNGEE. The CDR3 DNA follows: TGTGCCAGCAGCGCCGGCACAGGCTTGAATGAAAAACTGTTTTTT. This encodes CASSAGTGLNEKLFF.

This clonotype was recorded many times. V gene TRBV9 combines with J gene TRBJ2-5; D is unclear. Per the germline V gene, CDR1 is SGDLS and CDR2 is YYNGEE. Trimming left V 0 bases short and J 1 base short, with 13 bases between. The CDR3 contains 16 residues. The CDR3 DNA sequence: TGTGCCAGCAGCGTAGGTCGTCGGCTGACCCAAGAGACCCAGTACTTC. It yields the protein CASSVGRRLTQETQYF.

This clonotype has ten or more counts. V usage is TRBV9 and J usage is TRBJ1-3; no reliable D call. The CDR3 has 11 residues. The germline V and J ends were trimmed by 7 bases and 2 bases, with 4 bases remaining between them. Germline V gene data show CDR1 as SGDLS and CDR2 as YYNGEE. The DNA for the CDR3 is TGTGCCAGCGGAGCTGGAAACACCATATATTTT. This codes for CASGAGNTIYF.

This clonotype was recorded at least ten times. The V gene is TRBV9, the J gene TRBJ2-4, with D perhaps TRBD2 (7 bases). Germline V lookup: CDR1 SGDLS, CDR2 YYNGEE. The CDR3 totals 15 residues. With 0 bases removed from V and 7 bases from J, the gap between germline ends came to 14 bases. Written as DNA, the CDR3 is TGTGCCAGCAGCGTAGAGGGGGGGATAATGAACATTCAGTACTTC. This gives the protein CASSVEGGIMNIQYF.

By frequency in the sample, this clonotype is medium-sized. The chain links TRBV9 to TRBJ2-3; 9 nucleotides align to TRBD2. Looked up from germline, CDR1 is SGDLS and CDR2 is YYNGEE. This CDR3 has 15 amino acids. The V gene end was trimmed by 6 bases and the J gene end by 7 bases; junction bases not matched to a gene: 12. The CDR3 DNA is TGTGCCAGCAACCCCCCGGGCGGGGGGGCGAATACGCAGTATTTT. This sequence encodes CASNPPGGGANTQYF.

This clonotype appeared many times. The V call is TRBV9, the J call TRBJ2-3; the match to TRBD2 covers 9 bases. V shed 0 bases, J shed 3 bases, and the junction held 8 bases outside the gene matches. This CDR3 has 17 amino acids. In germline, CDR1 is SGDLS, CDR2 YYNGEE. The CDR3 sequence is CASSVEGGTSRTDTQYF. CDR3 DNA sequence: TGTGCCAGCAGCGTAGAAGGGGGGACTAGCAGGACAGATACGCAGTATTTT.

This clonotype appeared many times. The chain recombines TRBV9 with TRBJ2-3; possibly TRBD2 for D (6 bases). Trimming removed 0 bases at V and 0 bases at J, with 17 bases between. Germline assignment: CDR1 SGDLS and CDR2 YYNGEE. The CDR3 totals 18 residues. In DNA form, the CDR3 reads TGTGCCAGCAGCGTAGGGGCCTCAATAGCGGCCAGCACAGATACGCAGTATTTT. Translating gives CASSVGASIAASTDTQYF.

This clonotype was seen repeatedly, ten times or more. V is TRBV9 and J is TRBJ1-1; D may be TRBD1 (5 bases). This CDR3 is built from 15 residues. Trimming pared 3 bases from V and 3 bases from J, leaving 15 bases between. The V gene's germline CDR1 is SGDLS and CDR2 YYNGEE. CDR3 in amino acids: CASSAQGTMDTEAFF. The CDR3 DNA reads as TGTGCCAGCAGCGCCCAGGGTACCATGGACACTGAAGCTTTCTTT. Filled out from reference TRBV9 and TRBJ1-1, the complete variable domain reads DSGVTQTPKHLITATGQRVTLRCSPRSGDLSVYWYQQSLDQGLQFLIQYYNGEERAKGNILERFSAQQFPDLHSELNLSSLELGDSALYFCASSAQGTMDTEAFFGQGTRLTVV.

At least ten counts were recorded for this clonotype. The rearrangement uses TRBV9 and TRBJ2-1; tentatively, D is TRBD1 or TRBD2 (5 bases each). Germline loops: CDR1 SGDLS, CDR2 YYNGEE. The CDR3 is 15 amino acids. V lost 4 bases to trimming and J lost 6 bases, with 17 bases between them. CDR3 sequence reads: CASSPSGLDLNEQFF. CDR3 nucleotide sequence: TGTGCCAGCAGCCCTTCGGGGCTAGACCTCAATGAGCAGTTCTTC.

This clonotype appeared many times. The chain employs TRBV9 and TRBJ2-5, with TRBD1 matching over 7 bases. The CDR3 is 14 residues long. The germline gives CDR1 SGDLS, CDR2 YYNGEE. Trimming cost V 3 bases and J 4 bases; bases outside gene matches: 6. In nucleotides, the CDR3 is TGTGCCAGCAGCGGACAGGGTACACGAGAGACCCAGTACTTC. Translated: CASSGQGTRETQYF. Based on the CDR3 plus reference TRBV9 and TRBJ2-5, the full variable domain is DSGVTQTPKHLITATGQRVTLRCSPRSGDLSVYWYQQSLDQGLQFLIQYYNGEERAKGNILERFSAQQFPDLHSELNLSSLELGDSALYFCASSGQGTRETQYFGPGTRLLVL.

The table lists this clonotype with many counts. This chain connects TRBV21-1 to TRBJ1-5; TRBD1, the table's D call, was not compared with the DNA. TRBV21-1 is marked as a pseudogene. The CDR3 consists of 16 residues. The CDR3 region is CASSKPLGFGNQPQHF. CDR3 DNA: TGTGCCAGCAGCAAGCCCCTGGGATTTGGCAATCAGCCCCAGCATTTT.

This clonotype was seen many times. The rearrangement uses TRBV9 and TRBJ1-5; TRBD1 agrees at 9 bases. Trimming cost V 3 bases and J 0 bases; bases outside gene matches: 7. Germline lookup yields CDR1 SGDLS and CDR2 YYNGEE. CDR3 length: 17 amino acids. DNA for the CDR3: TGTGCCAGCAGCGCCGGGACAGGGCTCTATAGCAATCAGCCCCAGCATTTT. Translating it yields CASSAGTGLYSNQPQHF.

Many counts were recorded for this clonotype. The chain carries TRBV9 and TRBJ2-1; D is undetermined. V dropped 3 bases and J dropped 9 bases, with 10 bases sitting between them. Germline V gene lookup returns CDR1 SGDLS and CDR2 YYNGEE. The CDR3 is 12 residues long. Here the CDR3 DNA reads TGTGCCAGCAGCGCCCGAACTGGTGAGCAGTTCTTC. Its protein is CASSARTGEQFF.